This T cell receptor beta chain was captured in a study of blood T cell repertoires in COVID-19. Study-level information: Sites across the United States, Italy and Spain contributed samples from acute and convalescent COVID-19. PBMCs, B-cell-depleted T cells, or T cells were the source of the cDNA or gDNA that made up the material.

The CDR3 has 14 residues. V gave up 5 bases and J gave up 4 bases, with 12 bases separating them. Germline CDR1 is MDHEN and CDR2 is SYDVKM. Original analysis: Counts of nucleated cells, estimated from reference gene primer amplification, were obtained. Only in-frame clones appear in the TCRdb table, and some are missing; sequencing was by immunoSEQ multiplex PCR. V and J calls and clone size are given by that table; D and trimming were obtained from the DNA. In the table there are about 250,000 clones, around nine tenths of which are singletons. The sequencing input was peripheral blood. The rearrangement uses TRBV28 and TRBJ1-3; tentative D call: TRBD1 (6 bases). This TCR was sampled from an older woman who had recovered from COVID-19. The CDR3 spells CASSPGTTGNTIYF. DNA of the CDR3: TGTGCCAGCAGTCCTGGGACAACCGGAAACACCATATATTTT.